This passage covers 28 T cell receptor beta chains from one sample sequenced in a study of Tregs in tolerant kidney transplant recipients. Produced via immunoSEQ multiplex PCR; TCRdb's table is partial and in-frame only. The sample includes roughly 70,000 clones, around 84% of them seen just once. The sample was CD4+ T cells from blood. The receptors originated from a human donor in good health.

This clone was seen more than once but under ten times. This chain joins TRBV27 and TRBJ1-3; tentative D call: TRBD1 (5 bases). The V end lost 2 bases, the J end lost 2 bases, and 10 bases lay between the germline ends. CDR1 and CDR2 (germline): MNHEY, SMNVEV (reference sequence). The CDR3 extends over 15 amino acids. The CDR3 sequence is CASSLTGHAGNTIYF. CDR3 bases: TGTGCCAGCAGTTTAACCGGACACGCTGGAAACACCATATATTTT.

The chain couples TRBV10-3 to TRBJ1-2, with TRBD1 matching over 7 bases. Trimming cost V 6 bases and J 7 bases; bases outside gene matches: 5. CDR1 is ENHRY and CDR2 is SYGVKD in the germline V gene. The CDR3 is 12 residues long. Written as DNA, the CDR3 is TGTGCCATCAGGAATGAGGGGGCTGGCTACACCTTC. Its translation is CAIRNEGAGYTF.

This clone was recorded once. The genes are TRBV6-6 and TRBJ2-2; TRBD1 is a possible D gene (6 bases). V was trimmed by 6 bases and J by 6 bases, leaving 20 bases between them. CDR3 size: 16 residues. CDR1 and CDR2 from the germline V gene are MNHNY and SVGAGI (reference sequence). CDR3 in DNA: TGTGCCAGCAGCTGGTCGGACTTCAGGGGAGCCGGGGAGCTGTTTTTT. Protein: CASSWSDFRGAGELFF.

This chain links TRBV30 with TRBJ1-2; D may be TRBD1 (6 bases). The CDR3 totals 15 residues. Germline V gene sequence: CDR1 GTSNPN, CDR2 SVGIG (reference sequence). Between the trimmed V and J ends, which lost 1 base and 4 bases, there was a span of 16 bases. The CDR3 coding sequence is TGTGCCTGGAGTGCCTCTGGTGGGGGGCCCTATGGCTACACCTTC. This gives the protein CAWSASGGGPYGYTF.

The chain recombines TRBV2 with TRBJ1-6; a possible D gene is TRBD1 (6 bases). Trimming took 0 bases from V and 9 from J, leaving 15 bases between them. The CDR3 is 16 residues long. In germline, CDR1 is SNHLY, CDR2 FYNNEI. The CDR3 is CASSEARQGMVSPLHF. CDR3 nucleotide sequence: TGTGCCAGCAGTGAAGCGCGGCAGGGGATGGTTTCACCCCTCCACTTT.

This clone was seen a handful of times. The gene calls are TRBV5-1 and TRBJ2-5, with D hard to call. V shed 2 bases and J shed 0 bases, with 5 bases lying between them. The V gene's germline CDR1 is SGHRS and CDR2 YFSETQ. CDR3 length: 13 residues. The CDR3 sequence is CASSFEYQETQYF. In nucleotides, the CDR3 is TGCGCCAGCAGCTTCGAGTACCAAGAGACCCAGTACTTC.

The rearrangement joins TRBV7-9 to TRBJ2-2, with 10 bases aligning to TRBD1. In germline, CDR1 is SEHNR, CDR2 FQNEAQ (reference sequence). This CDR3 comprises 15 residues. Germline trimming cut 3 bases from V and 4 bases from J; bases unmatched to any gene: 2. CDR3 in amino acids: CASSFRTGGTGELFF. DNA of the CDR3: TGTGCCAGCAGCTTTAGGACAGGGGGCACCGGGGAGCTGTTTTTT. Full variable domain (rest looked up from reference TRBV7-9 and TRBJ2-2): DTGVSQNPRHKITKRGQNVTFRCDPISEHNRLYWYRQTLGQGPEFLTYFQNEAQLEKSRLLSDRFSAERPKGSFSTLEIQRTEQGDSAMYLCASSFRTGGTGELFFGEGSRLTVL.

This CDR3 reads CASSYNDGFYGYTF. CDR3 sequence (DNA): TGTGCCAGCAGTTACAATGACGGATTCTATGGCTACACCTTC. V gene TRBV6-5 combines with J gene TRBJ1-2; D is unresolved. Trimming shortened V by 2 bases and J by 4 bases, and 11 bases separated the two germline ends. The germline V gene encodes CDR1 MNHEY and CDR2 SVGAGI. This CDR3 is built from 14 residues.

This sequence joins TRBV30 and TRBJ2-3, with D hard to call. The CDR3 sequence is 12 residues long. Germline-derived CDR1 and CDR2 are GTSNPN and SVGIG (reference sequence). The ends were cut back, 7 bases at V and 2 bases at J, with 10 bases in the middle. The CDR3 protein is CASTDATDTQYF. For the CDR3, the DNA is TGTGCCTCTACGGACGCCACAGATACGCAGTATTTT.

The CDR3 spells CASSTSGTSGIYEQYF. The CDR3 nucleotides read TGTGCCAGCAGCACTAGCGGGACTAGCGGGATCTACGAGCAGTACTTC. V gene TRBV9 combines with J gene TRBJ2-7, with 13 bases identical to TRBD2. The CDR3 consists of 16 residues. From germline, CDR1 is SGDLS and CDR2 YYNGEE. With 4 bases clipped from V and 3 bases from J, the junction kept 7 bases outside the gene matches.

In nucleotides, the CDR3 is TGTGCCAGCAGCCTATCTACTAGGGGGGGAATAGATACGCAGTATTTT. Encoded protein: CASSLSTRGGIDTQYF. The V call is TRBV9, the J call TRBJ2-3; tentatively, D is TRBD2 (7 bases). Germline V gene data show CDR1 as SGDLS and CDR2 as YYNGEE. The V end was cut by 4 bases, the J end by 5 bases, with 20 bases between. The CDR3 has 16 amino acids. The full variable domain, with the rest looked up from reference TRBV9 and TRBJ2-3, is DSGVTQTPKHLITATGQRVTLRCSPRSGDLSVYWYQQSLDQGLQFLIQYYNGEERAKGNILERFSAQQFPDLHSELNLSSLELGDSALYFCASSLSTRGGIDTQYFGPGTRLTVL.

In its sample, this clone was seen a few times. This rearrangement joins TRBV18 to TRBJ2-2; perhaps TRBD2 as D (5 bases). Germline-derived CDR1 and CDR2 are KGHSH and LQKENI. The CDR3 covers 18 residues. V lost 0 bases and J 4 bases, leaving 18 bases between the germline ends. The CDR3 DNA reads TGTGCCAGCTCACCACCTACGGGGTTTAGAGATCGCACCGGGGAGCTGTTTTTT. Amino acid sequence: CASSPPTGFRDRTGELFF.

The rearrangement uses TRBV6-5 and TRBJ2-5, with D possibly being TRBD2 (5 bases). In germline, CDR1 is MNHEY, CDR2 SVGAGI. This CDR3 has 14 amino acids. Trimming removed 6 bases at V and 7 bases at J, with 18 bases between. The CDR3: CASSQWTVPGTQYF. CDR3 DNA: TGTGCCAGCAGCCAGTGGACTGTCCCTGGGACCCAGTACTTC.

This chain connects TRBV29-1 to TRBJ2-1; D remains ambiguous. The V and J ends lost 6 bases and 5 bases respectively, with 14 bases between them. Germline V gene data show CDR1 as SQVTM and CDR2 as ANQGSEA. The CDR3 extends over 13 amino acids. The CDR3 DNA follows: TGCAGCGTCCTAGGGAACAGTAACAATGAGCAGTTCTTC. Translating gives CSVLGNSNNEQFF.

The CDR3, as DNA: TGTGCCAGCTCACCAAAACACATGAACACTGAAGCTTTCTTT. Translated: CASSPKHMNTEAFF. The rearrangement uses TRBV18 and TRBJ1-1; D is unclear. The CDR3 sequence is 14 residues long. Per the germline V gene, CDR1 is KGHSH and CDR2 is LQKENI. V lost 2 bases to trimming and J lost 0 bases, with 7 bases between them.

V usage is TRBV4-2 and J usage is TRBJ2-2, with 11 bases that match TRBD2. CDR1 and CDR2 (germline): LGHNA, YNFKEQ. This CDR3 is built from 20 residues. Trimming cost V 4 bases and J 4 bases; bases outside gene matches: 17. The CDR3 coding sequence is TGTGCCAGCAGCCCAAACTTACTAGCGGGAGTACGTGAGGTCACCGGGGAGCTGTTTTTT. Amino acids: CASSPNLLAGVREVTGELFF.

The V gene is TRBV7-9, the J gene TRBJ1-6, with D perhaps TRBD1 (6 bases). CDR1 is SEHNR and CDR2 is FQNEAQ in the germline V gene (reference sequence). This CDR3 is 13 amino acids long. Trimming left V 7 bases short and J 8 bases short, with 12 bases between. For the CDR3, the DNA is TGTGCCAGCACGGTATACAGGGATTCACCCCTCCACTTT. Its translation is CASTVYRDSPLHF.

CDR3 DNA sequence: TGTGCCAGCAGCCTAACCAGAGGGCAAGAGACCCAGTACTTC. It yields the protein CASSLTRGQETQYF. The chain has TRBV7-2 and TRBJ2-5; D is perhaps TRBD2 (5 bases). This CDR3 region has 14 residues. Trimming removed 5 bases from V and 2 bases from J, with 12 bases in between. The germline V gene encodes CDR1 SGHTA and CDR2 FQGNSA.

This chain joins TRBV7-2 and TRBJ2-7; 7 bases fit TRBD2. Germline trimming cut 5 bases from V and 6 bases from J; bases unmatched to any gene: 13. This CDR3 is 15 amino acids long. CDR1 and CDR2 (germline): SGHTA, FQGNSA. The CDR3 DNA is TGTGCCAGCAGCACGGGAGCGGGAACTAGGGCCGAGCAGTACTTC. Its protein product is CASSTGAGTRAEQYF.

The chain joins TRBV4-3 to TRBJ2-2, with D possibly matching TRBD2 (6 bases). Trimming took off 0 bases at V and 7 bases at J, with 15 bases between the two ends. CDR1 and CDR2 from the germline V gene are LGHNA and YSLEER. The CDR3 contains 16 residues. CDR3 DNA: TGCGCCAGCAGCCAAGAAGGTCGCGGGGTTAGCGGGGAGCTGTTTTTT. Residues: CASSQEGRGVSGELFF.

The genes are TRBV6-4 and TRBJ2-7, with 10 nucleotides matching TRBD2. The V and J ends lost 2 bases and 1 base, in that order; junction bases with no gene match: 8. CDR1 and CDR2 from the germline V gene are MRHNA and SNTAGT. This CDR3 has 17 residues. CDR3 nucleotide sequence: TGTGCCAGCAGTGACGGACCCGGACTAGCGGTTTCCTACGAGCAGTACTTC. This translates into CASSDGPGLAVSYEQYF.

The count of this clone is one. This chain links TRBV18 with TRBJ1-1; D is perhaps TRBD1 (5 bases). CDR3 length equals 15 residues. Germline CDR1 KGHSH, CDR2 LQKENI. V was cut by 3 bases and J by 3 bases, with 14 bases left in between. CDR3 DNA: TGTGCCAGCTCACCCTACGTGGAGGGGCACACTGAAGCTTTCTTT. Protein sequence: CASSPYVEGHTEAFF.

The table lists this clone with a count of one. This CDR3 reads CASSYSAGVSDTQYF. The CDR3 DNA sequence: TGTGCCAGCAGTTACTCTGCGGGGGTTTCTGATACGCAGTATTTT. The V call is TRBV6-5, the J call TRBJ2-3; TRBD2 agrees at 7 bases. Germline CDR1 MNHEY, CDR2 SVGAGI. This CDR3 has 15 amino acids. The V segment lost 0 bases and the J segment 6 bases; nucleotides outside the gene matches: 6.

Only one count was recorded for this clone. The chain carries TRBV30 and TRBJ1-6; 10 positions match TRBD1. V was pared by 2 bases and J by 6 bases, with 4 bases of the junction left unmatched. Germline CDR1 GTSNPN, CDR2 SVGIG (reference sequence). The CDR3 spans 15 residues. For the CDR3, the DNA is TGTGCCTGGAGTTATGGACAGGGGGGTAATTCACCCCTCCACTTT. Residues: CAWSYGQGGNSPLHF.

The rearrangement joins TRBV6-4 to TRBJ1-6; D gene unclear. CDR1 is MRHNA and CDR2 is SNTAGT in the germline V gene. The CDR3 runs to 14 residues. V was shortened by 6 bases and J by 11 bases, with 17 bases between the two germline ends. The CDR3 protein is CASSTTVRRPPLHF. For the CDR3, the DNA is TGTGCCAGCAGCACCACAGTTCGGAGGCCACCCCTCCACTTT.

V and J are TRBV27 and TRBJ1-5; D remains unclear. The CDR3 sequence is 13 residues long. Per germline, CDR1 MNHEY and CDR2 SMNVEV (reference sequence). Trimming took 2 bases from V and 6 from J, leaving 8 bases between them. The CDR3 loop reads CASSLRYGQPQHF. DNA for the CDR3: TGTGCCAGCAGTTTAAGGTATGGTCAGCCCCAGCATTTT.

This chain links TRBV7-2 with TRBJ2-7, with D unresolved. V was pared by 5 bases and J by 3 bases, with 8 bases between. CDR1 SGHTA and CDR2 FQGNSA come from the germline V gene. The CDR3 covers 12 residues. CDR3 DNA: TGTGCCAGCAGCCCGTATAACTACGAGCAGTACTTC. It yields the protein CASSPYNYEQYF.

The chain carries TRBV7-9 and TRBJ1-5, with 7 bases lining up with TRBD1. This CDR3 spans 16 amino acids. Germline-derived CDR1 and CDR2 are SEHNR and FQNEAQ (reference sequence). The J segment lost 2 bases and the V segment lost 3 bases, leaving 7 bases of the junction unmatched. In DNA form, the CDR3 reads TGTGCCAGCAGCTTCTCGACAGGGCCAGGCAATCAGCCCCAGCATTTT. Amino acid sequence: CASSFSTGPGNQPQHF.